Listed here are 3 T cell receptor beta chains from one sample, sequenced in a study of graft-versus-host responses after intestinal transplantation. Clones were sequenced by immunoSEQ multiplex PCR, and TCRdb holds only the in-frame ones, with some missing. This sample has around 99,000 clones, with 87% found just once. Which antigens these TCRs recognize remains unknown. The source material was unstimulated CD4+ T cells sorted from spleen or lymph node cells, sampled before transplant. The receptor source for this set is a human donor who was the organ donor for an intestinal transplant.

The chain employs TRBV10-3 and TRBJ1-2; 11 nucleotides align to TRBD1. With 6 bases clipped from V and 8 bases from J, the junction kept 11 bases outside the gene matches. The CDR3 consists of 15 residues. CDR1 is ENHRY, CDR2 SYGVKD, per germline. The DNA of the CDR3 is TGTGCCATCAGGACCGGGACAGGGGGAACGAAAGGCTACACCTTC. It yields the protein CAIRTGTGGTKGYTF.

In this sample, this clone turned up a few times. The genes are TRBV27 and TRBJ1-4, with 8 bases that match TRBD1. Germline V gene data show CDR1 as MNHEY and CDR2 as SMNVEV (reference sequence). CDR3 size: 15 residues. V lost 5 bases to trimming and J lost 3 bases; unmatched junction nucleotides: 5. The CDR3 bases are TGTGCCAGCAGTCCCAGGGGGCCGTCTAATGAAAAACTGTTTTTT. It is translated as CASSPRGPSNEKLFF.

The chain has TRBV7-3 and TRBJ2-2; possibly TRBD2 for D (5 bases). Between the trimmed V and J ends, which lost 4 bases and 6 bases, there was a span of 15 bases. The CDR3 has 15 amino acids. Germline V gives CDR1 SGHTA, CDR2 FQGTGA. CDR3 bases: TGTGCCAGCAGCTCAAGCGGAAGATCACCCGGGGAGCTGTTTTTT. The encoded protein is CASSSSGRSPGELFF.